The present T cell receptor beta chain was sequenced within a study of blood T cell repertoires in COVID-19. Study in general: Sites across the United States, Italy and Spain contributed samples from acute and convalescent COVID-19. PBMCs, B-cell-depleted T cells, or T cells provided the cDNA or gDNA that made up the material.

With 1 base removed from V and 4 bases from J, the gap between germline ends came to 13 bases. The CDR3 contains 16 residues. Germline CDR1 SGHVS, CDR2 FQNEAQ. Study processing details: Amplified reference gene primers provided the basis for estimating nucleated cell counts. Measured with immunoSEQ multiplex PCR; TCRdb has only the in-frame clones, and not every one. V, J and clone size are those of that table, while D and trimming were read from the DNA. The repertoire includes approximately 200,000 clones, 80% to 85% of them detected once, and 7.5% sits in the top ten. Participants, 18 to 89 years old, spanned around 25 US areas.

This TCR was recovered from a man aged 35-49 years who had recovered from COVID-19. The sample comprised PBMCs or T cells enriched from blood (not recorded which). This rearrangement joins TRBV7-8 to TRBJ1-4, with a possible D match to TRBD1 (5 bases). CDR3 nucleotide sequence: TGTGCCAGCAGCTTAGTCGGCAGGGTTGGTAATGAAAAACTGTTTTTT. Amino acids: CASSLVGRVGNEKLFF.